This T cell receptor (beta chain) was obtained from a study of CD8+CD57+ T cells in acquired aplastic anemia. It was genomic DNA that served as the template for profiling TCR beta VDJ and CDR3. Each CDR3 protein is one row after TCRdb ran MiXCR on the reads. The sample lists 80,000 or so distinct CDR3 sequences; 40% to 55% were seen once. V gave up 4 bases and J gave up 5 bases, with 15 bases separating them. The CDR3 spans 14 residues. Germline CDR1 is SGHVS and CDR2 is FNYEAQ. This rearrangement joins TRBV7-6 to TRBJ2-7; D remains ambiguous. Sequencing used sorted CD4+, CD8+, or CD8+CD57+ T cells (not recorded which) from PBMCs. The sequence derives from a human donor in good health, serving as a control. The CDR3 DNA sequence: TGTGCCAGCAGCTCAATTCGGGCCCTCGACGAGCAGTACTTC. It codes for CASSSIRALDEQYF.